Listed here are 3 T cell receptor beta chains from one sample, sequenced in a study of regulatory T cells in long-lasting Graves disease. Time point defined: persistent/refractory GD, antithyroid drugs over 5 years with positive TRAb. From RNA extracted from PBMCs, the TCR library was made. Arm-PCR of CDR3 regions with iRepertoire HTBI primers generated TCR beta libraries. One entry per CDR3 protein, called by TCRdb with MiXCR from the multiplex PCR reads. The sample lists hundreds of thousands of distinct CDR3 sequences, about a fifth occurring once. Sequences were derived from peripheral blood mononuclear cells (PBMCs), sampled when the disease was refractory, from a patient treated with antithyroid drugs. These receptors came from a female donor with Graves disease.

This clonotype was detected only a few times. Written as DNA, the CDR3 is TGTGCCATCGGCGTCACAGATACGCAGTATTTT. Translation gives CAIGVTDTQYF. The J gene is TRBJ2-3, the V gene TRBV10-3, with D unclear. V dropped 8 bases and J dropped 2 bases, with 5 bases sitting between them. This CDR3 spans 11 amino acids. The V gene's germline CDR1 is ENHRY and CDR2 SYGVKD.

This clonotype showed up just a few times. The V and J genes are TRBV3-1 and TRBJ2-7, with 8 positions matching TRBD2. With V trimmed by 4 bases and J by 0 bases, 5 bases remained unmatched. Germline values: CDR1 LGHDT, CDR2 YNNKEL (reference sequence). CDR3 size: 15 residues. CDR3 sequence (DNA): TGTGCCAGCAGCCGCGGACTAGCCAGCTCCTACGAGCAGTACTTC. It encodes CASSRGLASSYEQYF.

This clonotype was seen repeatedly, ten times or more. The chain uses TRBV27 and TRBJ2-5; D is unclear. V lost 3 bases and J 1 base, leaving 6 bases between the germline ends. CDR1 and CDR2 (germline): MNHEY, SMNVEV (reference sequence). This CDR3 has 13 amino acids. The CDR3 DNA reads TGTGCCAGCAGTTTTGGGGTCCAAGAGACCCAGTACTTC. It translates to CASSFGVQETQYF.